Shown below are 12 T cell receptor beta chains from a single sample sequenced in a study of T cell changes during pregnancy in multiple sclerosis. Sequencing used immunoSEQ multiplex PCR; TCRdb keeps in-frame clones, though not all of them. The sample holds tens of thousands of clones; around 93% are singletons and the top ten take approximately 7%. The sequencing used CD8+ T cells from peripheral blood mononuclear cells, collected in the third trimester of pregnancy. The source of these receptors is a female donor with multiple sclerosis, enrolled in a pregnancy study.

This chain joins TRBV15 and TRBJ2-3; D perhaps matches TRBD1 (5 bases). Per the germline V gene, CDR1 is LNHNV and CDR2 is YYDKDF (reference sequence). CDR3 size: 14 residues. The germline V and J ends were trimmed by 1 base and 3 bases, with 8 bases remaining between them. DNA of the CDR3: TGTGCCACCAGCAGAGTCAGGGAAACAGATACGCAGTATTTT. Amino acids: CATSRVRETDTQYF.

V is TRBV19 and J is TRBJ1-1; TRBD1 aligns across 7 bases. The CDR3 is 15 amino acids. Germline CDR1 and CDR2: LNHDA and SQIVND (reference sequence). After removal of 7 bases from V and 4 bases from J, the junction contained 12 bases not matched to a gene. This CDR3 reads CASTTSGGWSTEAFF. The CDR3 DNA reads TGTGCCAGTACAACATCAGGGGGTTGGAGCACTGAAGCTTTCTTT.

The chain is built from TRBV5-4 and TRBJ2-7, with a tentative D call TRBD1 (5 bases). The germline V gene has CDR1 SGHNT and CDR2 YYREEE (reference sequence). Trimming took 7 bases from V and 1 from J, leaving 12 bases between them. The CDR3 loop spans 13 amino acids. CDR3 sequence reads: CASGDRTSYEQYF. CDR3 sequence (DNA): TGTGCCAGCGGCGATCGGACATCCTACGAGCAGTACTTC.

V and J are TRBV2 and TRBJ2-2; 13 positions agree with TRBD2. From germline, CDR1 is SNHLY and CDR2 FYNNEI. There are 17 residues in the CDR3. The ends lost 8 bases at V and 2 bases at J; junction bases unmatched: 8. This chain's CDR3 is CASGRTSGRRNTGELFF. CDR3 nucleotides: TGTGCCAGCGGGAGGACTAGCGGGAGAAGAAACACCGGGGAGCTGTTTTTT.

CDR3 residues: CASSWGGGGYEQYF. CDR3 in DNA: TGTGCCAGCAGCTGGGGCGGCGGGGGCTACGAGCAGTACTTC. The chain couples TRBV7-2 to TRBJ2-7; TRBD2 aligns across 7 bases. Germline-derived CDR1 and CDR2 are SGHTA and FQGNSA. This CDR3 has 14 amino acids. V lost 4 bases, J lost 3 bases, and 6 bases stayed unmatched.

V usage is TRBV11-2 and J usage is TRBJ2-7; D might be TRBD2 (7 bases). The V gene lost 1 base and the J gene lost 6 bases, with 13 bases spanning the gap. The germline CDR1 and CDR2 sequences are SGHAT and FQNNGV. This CDR3 contains 14 residues. Here the CDR3 reads CASSLGGGRSEQYF. CDR3 nucleotide sequence: TGTGCCAGCAGCTTAGGGGGGGGCCGTAGCGAGCAGTACTTC.

CDR3 nucleotides: TGTGCCAGCAGTTTAGGAGGCGGGGACCAAGAGACCCAGTACTTC. Its translation is CASSLGGGDQETQYF. V usage is TRBV6-6 and J usage is TRBJ2-5; perhaps TRBD2 as D (6 bases). The CDR3 is made up of 15 amino acids. The ends were cut back, 4 bases at V and 0 bases at J, with 12 bases in the middle. Germline CDR1 MNHNY, CDR2 SVGAGI (reference sequence).

The genes are TRBV27 and TRBJ2-5, with D unresolved. Germline V lookup: CDR1 MNHEY, CDR2 SMNVEV (reference sequence). V was cut by 3 bases and J by 4 bases, with 9 bases left in between. CDR3 size: 13 residues. CDR3 sequence: CASSLTRLETQYF. The DNA of the CDR3 is TGTGCCAGCAGTTTGACACGTCTAGAGACCCAGTACTTC.

The chain combines TRBV15 with TRBJ1-5, with D possibly being TRBD1 (5 bases). The CDR3 is made up of 14 amino acids. The V gene's germline CDR1 is LNHNV and CDR2 YYDKDF (reference sequence). Trimming took 3 bases from V and 6 from J, leaving 12 bases between them. CDR3 nucleotide sequence: TGTGCCACCAGCAGCCCCGAAGGGGTTCAGCCCCAGCATTTT. It specifies CATSSPEGVQPQHF. The full variable domain, completed using reference TRBV15 and TRBJ1-5, is DAMVIQNPRYQVTQFGKPVTLSCSQTLNHNVMYWYQQKSSQAPKLLFHYYDKDFNNEADTPDNFQSRRPNTSFCFLDIRSPGLGDTAMYLCATSSPEGVQPQHFGDGTRLSIL.

V is TRBV7-9 and J is TRBJ2-7; no clear D gene. Germline assignment: CDR1 SEHNR and CDR2 FQNEAQ (reference sequence). This CDR3 is 13 amino acids long. Trimming took off 3 bases at V and 1 base at J, with 7 bases between the two ends. This CDR3 reads CASSFELSYEQYF. The CDR3 DNA sequence: TGTGCCAGCAGCTTTGAGCTTTCCTACGAGCAGTACTTC.

For the CDR3, the DNA is TGCGCCAGCAGCTTGGGCGGCGGGGGGGCGGGGAATGAGCAGTTCTTC. It encodes CASSLGGGGAGNEQFF. The genes are TRBV5-1 and TRBJ2-1, with TRBD2 matching 9 bases. Germline CDR1 reads SGHRS; CDR2 reads YFSETQ. The CDR3 loop spans 16 amino acids. J gave up 7 bases and V 0 bases, and 8 bases lay outside the gene matches.

The chain links TRBV4-1 to TRBJ2-2, with no clear D. The V gene's germline CDR1 is MGHRA and CDR2 YSYEKL. This CDR3 region has 12 residues. V lost 6 bases to trimming and J lost 4 bases, with 6 bases between them. Here the CDR3 reads CASRAGTGELFF. CDR3 coding DNA: TGCGCCAGCAGGGCTGGCACCGGGGAGCTGTTTTTT.